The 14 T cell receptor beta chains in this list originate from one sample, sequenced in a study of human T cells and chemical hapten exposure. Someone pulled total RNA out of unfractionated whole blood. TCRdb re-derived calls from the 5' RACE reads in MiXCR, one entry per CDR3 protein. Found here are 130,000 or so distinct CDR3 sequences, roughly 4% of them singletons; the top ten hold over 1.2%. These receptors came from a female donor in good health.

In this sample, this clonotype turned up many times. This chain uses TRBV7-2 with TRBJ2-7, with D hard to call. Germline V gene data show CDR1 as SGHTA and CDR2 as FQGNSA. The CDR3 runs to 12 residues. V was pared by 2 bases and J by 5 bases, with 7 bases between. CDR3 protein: CASSLILNEQYF. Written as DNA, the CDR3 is TGTGCCAGCAGCTTAATCCTAAACGAGCAGTACTTC.

The CDR3 DNA reads TGTGCCAGCAGCCAGCTTCAGGGAGTTGGCTACACCTTC. Translated, it gives CASSQLQGVGYTF. This chain joins TRBV3-1 and TRBJ1-2, with D tentatively TRBD1 (5 bases). Germline CDR1 LGHDT, CDR2 YNNKEL (reference sequence). This CDR3 spans 13 amino acids. Deletions cut 3 bases from V and 7 bases from J, with 12 bases between.

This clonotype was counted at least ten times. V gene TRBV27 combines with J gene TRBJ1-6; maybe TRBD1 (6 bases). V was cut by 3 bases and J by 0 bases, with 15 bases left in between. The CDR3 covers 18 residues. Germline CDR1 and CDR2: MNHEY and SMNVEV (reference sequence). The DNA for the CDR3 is TGTGCCAGCAGTTTCGCACAGGGACTCAGCTCCTATAATTCACCCCTCCACTTT. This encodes CASSFAQGLSSYNSPLHF.

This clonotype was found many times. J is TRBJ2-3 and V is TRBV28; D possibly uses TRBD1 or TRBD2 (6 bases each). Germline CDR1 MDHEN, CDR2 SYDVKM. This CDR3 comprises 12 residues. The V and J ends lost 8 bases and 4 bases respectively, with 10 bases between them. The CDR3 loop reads CASEGEADTQYF. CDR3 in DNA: TGTGCCAGCGAGGGGGAGGCAGATACGCAGTATTTT.

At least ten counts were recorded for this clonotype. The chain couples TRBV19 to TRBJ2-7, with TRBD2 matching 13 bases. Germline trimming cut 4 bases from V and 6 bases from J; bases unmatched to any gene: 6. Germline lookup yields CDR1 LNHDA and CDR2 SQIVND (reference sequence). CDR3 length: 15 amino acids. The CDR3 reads CASSTRLAGGSEQYF. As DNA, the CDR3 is TGTGCCAGTAGTACCAGACTAGCGGGGGGTTCCGAGCAGTACTTC.

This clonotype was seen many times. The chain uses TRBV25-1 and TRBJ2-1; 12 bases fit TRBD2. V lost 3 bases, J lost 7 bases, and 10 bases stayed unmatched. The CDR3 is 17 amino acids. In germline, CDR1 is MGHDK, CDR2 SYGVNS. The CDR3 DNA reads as TGTGCCAGCAGTGACACCCTAGGACTAGCGGGGAGGAATGAGCAGTTCTTC. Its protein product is CASSDTLGLAGRNEQFF.

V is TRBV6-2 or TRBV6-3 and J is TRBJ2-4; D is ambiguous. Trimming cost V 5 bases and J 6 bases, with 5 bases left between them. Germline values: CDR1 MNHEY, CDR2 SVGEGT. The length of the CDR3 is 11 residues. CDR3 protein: CASSNGNIQYF. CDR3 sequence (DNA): TGTGCCAGCAGTAACGGAAACATTCAGTACTTC.

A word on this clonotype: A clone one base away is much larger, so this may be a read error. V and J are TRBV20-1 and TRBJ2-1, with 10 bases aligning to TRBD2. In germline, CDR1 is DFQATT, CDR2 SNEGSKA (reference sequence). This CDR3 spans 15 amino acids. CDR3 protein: CRARDQSGGANEQFF. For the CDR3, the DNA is TGCAGAGCTAGAGATCAAAGCGGGGGGGCTAATGAGCAGTTCTTC.

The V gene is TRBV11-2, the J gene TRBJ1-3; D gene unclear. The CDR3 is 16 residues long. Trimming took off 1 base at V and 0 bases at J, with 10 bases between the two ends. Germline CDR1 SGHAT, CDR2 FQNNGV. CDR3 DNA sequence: TGTGCCAGCAGCTTAGGGCAGCCTAGCTCTGGAAACACCATATATTTT. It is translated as CASSLGQPSSGNTIYF.

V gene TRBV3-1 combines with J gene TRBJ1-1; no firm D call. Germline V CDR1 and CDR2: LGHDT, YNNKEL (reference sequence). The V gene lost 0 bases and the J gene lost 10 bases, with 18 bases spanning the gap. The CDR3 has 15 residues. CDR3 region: CASSQDLVQARGAFF. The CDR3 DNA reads TGTGCCAGCAGCCAAGATCTAGTCCAGGCCCGGGGAGCTTTCTTT.

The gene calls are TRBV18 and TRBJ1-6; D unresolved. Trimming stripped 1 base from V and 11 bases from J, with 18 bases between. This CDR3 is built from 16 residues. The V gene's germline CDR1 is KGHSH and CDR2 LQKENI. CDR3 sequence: CASSPLGGLQNAPLHF. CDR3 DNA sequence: TGTGCCAGCTCACCACTCGGTGGTCTGCAGAATGCACCCCTCCACTTT.

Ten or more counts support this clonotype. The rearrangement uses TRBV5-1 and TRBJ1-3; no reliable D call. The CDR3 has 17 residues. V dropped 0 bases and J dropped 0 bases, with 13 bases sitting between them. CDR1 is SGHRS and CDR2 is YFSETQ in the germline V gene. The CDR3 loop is CASSLGATGSSGNTIYF. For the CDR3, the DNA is TGCGCCAGCAGCTTGGGGGCGACGGGAAGCTCTGGAAACACCATATATTTT.

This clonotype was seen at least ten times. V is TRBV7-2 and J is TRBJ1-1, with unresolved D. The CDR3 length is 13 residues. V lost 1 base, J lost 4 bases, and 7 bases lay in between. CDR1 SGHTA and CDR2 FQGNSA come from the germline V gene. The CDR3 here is CASSLGCATEAFF. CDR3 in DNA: TGTGCCAGCAGCTTAGGGTGTGCCACTGAAGCTTTCTTT.

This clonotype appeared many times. The CDR3: CASSPLPPGPSSGANVLTF. CDR3 bases: TGTGCCAGCTCACCACTCCCCCCGGGACCTAGCTCTGGGGCCAACGTCCTGACTTTC. This chain connects TRBV18 to TRBJ2-6; either TRBD1 or TRBD2 may fit D (5 bases each). Germline V gene sequence: CDR1 KGHSH, CDR2 LQKENI. There are 19 residues in the CDR3. Trimming removed 1 base at V and 0 bases at J, with 16 bases between.